The 20 T cell receptor beta chains given below trace back to one sample, sequenced in a study of T cells in Graves' hyperthyroidism and ophthalmopathy. Researchers took RNA transcripts and amplified the TCR beta CDR3 regions from them. A set of HTBI primers served as the primers for a first-round RT-PCR of the TCR CDR3. One entry per CDR3 protein results from TCRdb running MiXCR on the multiplex PCR reads. The table lists a few hundred thousand distinct CDR3 sequences, 11% to 15% of them singletons, with over 11% in the top ten. Material: blood. These receptors came from a woman between 40 and 55 years old with Graves' hyperthyroidism.

This clonotype was seen many times. The chain couples TRBV19 to TRBJ2-5; 8 nucleotides agree with TRBD1. V trimming: 4 bases; J trimming: 1 base; junction bases outside the gene matches: 5. The CDR3 runs to 15 residues. Germline CDR1 and CDR2: LNHDA and SQIVND (reference sequence). In nucleotides, the CDR3 is TGTGCCAGTAGTACAATCGGGACAGGCCAAGAGACCCAGTACTTC. As protein: CASSTIGTGQETQYF.

Ten or more counts support this clonotype. The J gene is TRBJ1-2, the V gene TRBV6-1; TRBD1 matches at 9 bases. Per germline, CDR1 MNHNS and CDR2 SASEGT. The CDR3 sequence is 15 residues long. Unmatched junction bases numbered 9, after V lost 5 bases and J lost 5 bases. CDR3 sequence reads: CASSPETGGLYGYTF. As DNA, the CDR3 is TGTGCCAGCAGTCCCGAGACAGGGGGTCTATATGGCTACACCTTC.

This clonotype was detected many times. CDR3 nucleotide sequence: TGTGCCAGCAGTCTCACAGGGTTGGGAGATACGCAGTATTTT. It specifies CASSLTGLGDTQYF. The gene calls are TRBV28 and TRBJ2-3, with D perhaps TRBD1 (6 bases). This CDR3 has 14 residues. Germline CDR1 is MDHEN and CDR2 is SYDVKM. Trimming took 5 bases from V and 5 from J, leaving 14 bases between them.

This clonotype showed up many times. The rearrangement uses TRBV28 and TRBJ1-1; 7 positions agree with TRBD1. J lost 4 bases, V lost 7 bases, and 12 bases had no gene match. The CDR3 totals 15 residues. Germline V gene data show CDR1 as MDHEN and CDR2 as SYDVKM. This chain's CDR3 is CASTQGEGPGTEAFF. CDR3 nucleotide sequence: TGTGCCAGCACTCAGGGGGAGGGGCCGGGCACTGAAGCTTTCTTT.

The chain is built from TRBV25-1 and TRBJ1-2; D is undetermined. The CDR3 sequence is 14 residues long. The V end lost 1 base, the J end lost 8 bases, and 14 bases lay between the germline ends. Germline loops: CDR1 MGHDK, CDR2 SYGVNS. CDR3 DNA sequence: TGTGCCAGCAGTGAATGGGGAGGGTCTAGGGGCTACACCTTC. This gives the protein CASSEWGGSRGYTF.

This clonotype was recorded a few times. This rearrangement joins TRBV7-6 to TRBJ2-5; TRBD2 aligns across 9 bases. The trim removed 3 bases at V and 5 bases at J, leaving 7 bases unmatched. The germline V gene encodes CDR1 SGHVS and CDR2 FNYEAQ. The CDR3 sequence is 15 residues long. Written as DNA, the CDR3 is TGTGCCAGCAGCTTGGGGGGGACTAGCTACGAGACCCAGTACTTC. Translating gives CASSLGGTSYETQYF.

V gene TRBV12-3 or TRBV12-4 combines with J gene TRBJ2-3, with 8 bases fitting TRBD2. This CDR3 has 17 residues. Germline trimming cut 6 bases from V and 4 bases from J; bases unmatched to any gene: 15. The CDR3 DNA sequence: TGTGCCAGCAGCACCGATGCTAGCGGGTTGAAGGCAGATACGCAGTATTTT. Protein: CASSTDASGLKADTQYF.

The sample holds many counts of this clonotype. The genes are TRBV7-8 and TRBJ1-5; D ambiguous. Germline lookup yields CDR1 SGHVS and CDR2 FQNEAQ. This CDR3 is built from 15 residues. Trimming shortened V by 5 bases and J by 2 bases, and 13 bases separated the two germline ends. CDR3 coding DNA: TGTGCCAGCAGCCCAGAACGAGTGGGCAATCAGCCCCAGCATTTT. It encodes CASSPERVGNQPQHF.

This chain connects TRBV28 to TRBJ2-2; tentatively, D is TRBD1 or TRBD2 (5 bases each). Germline values: CDR1 MDHEN, CDR2 SYDVKM. V gave up 11 bases and J gave up 0 bases, with 10 bases separating them. This CDR3 is 13 amino acids long. CDR3 protein: CAERGTNTGELFF. The DNA for the CDR3 is TGTGCCGAGAGGGGAACGAACACCGGGGAGCTGTTTTTT.

There are a few counts of this clonotype. This chain's CDR3 is CASSVRRNNVEETQYF. The CDR3 nucleotides are TGTGCCAGCAGCGTCCGGAGGAACAACGTCGAAGAGACCCAGTACTTC. This sequence joins TRBV5-4 and TRBJ2-5, with a possible D match to TRBD2 (5 bases). The CDR3 has 16 residues. CDR1 is SGHNT and CDR2 is YYREEE in the germline V gene (reference sequence). Trimming cost V 4 bases and J 3 bases, with 19 bases left between them.

This clonotype was seen only a few times. The rearrangement joins TRBV6-1 to TRBJ2-6; perhaps TRBD1 as D (5 bases). The CDR3 is made up of 16 amino acids. Germline assignment: CDR1 MNHNS and CDR2 SASEGT. V lost 3 bases to trimming and J lost 1 base, with 10 bases between them. The CDR3 sequence is CASSDRQFSGANVLTF. In DNA form, the CDR3 reads TGTGCCAGCAGTGACAGACAGTTTTCTGGGGCCAACGTCCTGACTTTC.

The CDR3 is CASSGGAGAVQGYTF. In nucleotides, the CDR3 is TGCGCCAGCAGTGGCGGGGCAGGGGCGGTCCAGGGCTACACCTTC. The chain has TRBV10-2 and TRBJ1-2, with D possibly TRBD1 on 6 matching bases. The CDR3 covers 15 residues. Trimming shortened V by 4 bases and J by 8 bases, and 20 bases separated the two germline ends. Germline CDR1 is WSHSY and CDR2 is SAAADI.

The sample holds many counts of this clonotype. This chain joins TRBV12-3 or TRBV12-4 and TRBJ2-7; 10 positions match TRBD1. The CDR3 has 16 amino acids. With 2 bases clipped from V and 4 bases from J, the junction kept 8 bases outside the gene matches. CDR3 nucleotide sequence: TGTGCCAGCAGTTTAACAACCGGGACAGGGGTGTACGAGCAGTACTTC. This codes for CASSLTTGTGVYEQYF.

In the case of this clonotype: This may arise from a read error, as a much more abundant clone is one base away. V and J are TRBV2 and TRBJ1-1, with D maybe TRBD1 (6 bases). From germline, CDR1 is SNHLY and CDR2 FYNNEI. This CDR3 spans 14 amino acids. Trimming took 5 bases from V and 6 from J, leaving 16 bases between them. The CDR3 sequence: CASSPCHRDSEAFF. DNA of the CDR3: TGTGCCAGCAGTCCTTGTCACAGGGACTCTGAAGCTTTCTTT.

The chain recombines TRBV6-1 with TRBJ2-3; D ambiguous. This CDR3 spans 12 amino acids. Trimming stripped 6 bases from V and 6 bases from J, with 10 bases between. Germline V gives CDR1 MNHNS, CDR2 SASEGT. For the CDR3, the DNA is TGTGCCAGCAGCGCAGAGAGTGATACGCAGTATTTT. This encodes CASSAESDTQYF.

This clonotype was counted ten times or more. The chain employs TRBV27 and TRBJ2-5; possibly TRBD2 for D (5 bases). The CDR3 runs 15 residues. Germline loops: CDR1 MNHEY, CDR2 SMNVEV (reference sequence). V lost 5 bases, J lost 1 base, and 14 bases lay in between. In DNA form, the CDR3 reads TGTGCCAGCAGTCCCTCAGCGGCAATCCAAGAGACCCAGTACTTC. Translating it yields CASSPSAAIQETQYF.

This clonotype was recorded a few times. The J gene is TRBJ2-2, the V gene TRBV20-1, with D perhaps being TRBD1 or TRBD2 (5 bases each). Trimming removed 2 bases at V and 2 bases at J, with 27 bases between. Per germline, CDR1 DFQATT and CDR2 SNEGSKA (reference sequence). This CDR3 comprises 20 residues. CDR3 protein: CSARSSGTQTRLFNTGELFF. CDR3 DNA sequence: TGCAGTGCTAGATCCTCCGGGACGCAGACCAGGCTCTTTAACACCGGGGAGCTGTTTTTT.

The chain couples TRBV19 to TRBJ2-1, with 10 positions matching TRBD2. The CDR3 consists of 16 residues. V was pared by 5 bases and J by 9 bases, with 13 bases of the junction left unmatched. Germline CDR1 LNHDA, CDR2 SQIVND (reference sequence). For the CDR3, the DNA is TGTGCCAGTAGTTCCCCGGCTAGCGGGAGAGGCGGTGAGCAGTTCTTC. Its translation: CASSSPASGRGGEQFF.

This chain links TRBV4-1 with TRBJ2-7, with D perhaps given as TRBD1 or TRBD2 (5 bases each). Germline CDR1 is MGHRA and CDR2 is YSYEKL. V lost 0 bases and J 5 bases, leaving 17 bases between the germline ends. The CDR3 length is 16 residues. CDR3 coding DNA: TGCGCCAGCAGCCAAGATCCACTCCAGGGACGGGACGAGCAGTACTTC. This translates into CASSQDPLQGRDEQYF.

This clonotype was recorded many times. The genes are TRBV3-1 and TRBJ2-5; 14 bases fit TRBD2. CDR3 size: 16 residues. Germline V gives CDR1 LGHDT, CDR2 YNNKEL (reference sequence). The junction had 4 bases not matched to a gene; V was cut back by 1 base and J by 6 bases. The DNA of the CDR3 is TGTGCCAGCAGCCAAGCTGGGACTAGCGGGAGTCAGACCCAGTACTTC. It yields the protein CASSQAGTSGSQTQYF.